This TCR beta chain stems from a study of human T cells and chemical hapten exposure. V gave up 8 bases and J gave up 0 bases, with 5 bases separating them. This CDR3 has 13 amino acids. Time point noted: patch test 1, 2 weeks after DPC sensitization. Treatment denoted: therapeutic diphenylcyclopropenone sensitization with weekly scalp DPC. From the RACE reads, TCRdb called clonotypes with MiXCR, one entry per CDR3 protein. The data contain a few hundred thousand distinct CDR3 sequences, 4.8% of them singletons. This specimen consisted of whole blood, obtained in connection with sensitization to the hapten diphenylcyclopropenone (DPC). The chain couples TRBV12-3 or TRBV12-4 to TRBJ2-6; D gene uncertain. The sequence derives from a woman between 45 and 65 years old with alopecia areata. Some clones in this sample may be carry-over from other donors' samples. CDR3 sequence reads: CASYLSGANVLTF. The CDR3 DNA reads as TGTGCCAGCTATCTCTCTGGGGCCAACGTCCTGACTTTC.